This T cell receptor beta chain was identified during a study of T cell repertoires in cytomegalovirus infection. Study-wide background: Recently described HLA-C-restricted plus well-studied HLA-B-restricted CMV epitopes were used. Both CMV infection and a matching HLA type were indicated by public TCR beta signatures.

Notes on this clonotype: The antigen is not known.

Regarding the study as a whole: CMV carriers with the relevant HLA were identified by cumulative public TCR beta family frequency.

TCRdb called the reads again in MiXCR, with one record for every CDR3 protein. The sample contains a few hundred thousand distinct CDR3 sequences, just under 40% of which appear only once. Trimming took off 1 base at V and 3 bases at J, with 12 bases between the two ends. The germline CDR1 and CDR2 sequences are MNHEY and SMNVEV (reference sequence). The CDR3 has 15 residues. The chain links TRBV27 to TRBJ1-1; maybe TRBD1 (5 bases). This clonotype originated in a human donor in good health (CMV status not recorded). Some clones in this sample may be carry-over from other donors' samples. The sequencing here drew on cultured PBMCs, taken from culture after CMV antigen stimulation. The CDR3: CASSLFPGADTEAFF. The CDR3 DNA reads as TGTGCCAGCAGTTTATTTCCTGGGGCGGACACTGAAGCTTTCTTT.